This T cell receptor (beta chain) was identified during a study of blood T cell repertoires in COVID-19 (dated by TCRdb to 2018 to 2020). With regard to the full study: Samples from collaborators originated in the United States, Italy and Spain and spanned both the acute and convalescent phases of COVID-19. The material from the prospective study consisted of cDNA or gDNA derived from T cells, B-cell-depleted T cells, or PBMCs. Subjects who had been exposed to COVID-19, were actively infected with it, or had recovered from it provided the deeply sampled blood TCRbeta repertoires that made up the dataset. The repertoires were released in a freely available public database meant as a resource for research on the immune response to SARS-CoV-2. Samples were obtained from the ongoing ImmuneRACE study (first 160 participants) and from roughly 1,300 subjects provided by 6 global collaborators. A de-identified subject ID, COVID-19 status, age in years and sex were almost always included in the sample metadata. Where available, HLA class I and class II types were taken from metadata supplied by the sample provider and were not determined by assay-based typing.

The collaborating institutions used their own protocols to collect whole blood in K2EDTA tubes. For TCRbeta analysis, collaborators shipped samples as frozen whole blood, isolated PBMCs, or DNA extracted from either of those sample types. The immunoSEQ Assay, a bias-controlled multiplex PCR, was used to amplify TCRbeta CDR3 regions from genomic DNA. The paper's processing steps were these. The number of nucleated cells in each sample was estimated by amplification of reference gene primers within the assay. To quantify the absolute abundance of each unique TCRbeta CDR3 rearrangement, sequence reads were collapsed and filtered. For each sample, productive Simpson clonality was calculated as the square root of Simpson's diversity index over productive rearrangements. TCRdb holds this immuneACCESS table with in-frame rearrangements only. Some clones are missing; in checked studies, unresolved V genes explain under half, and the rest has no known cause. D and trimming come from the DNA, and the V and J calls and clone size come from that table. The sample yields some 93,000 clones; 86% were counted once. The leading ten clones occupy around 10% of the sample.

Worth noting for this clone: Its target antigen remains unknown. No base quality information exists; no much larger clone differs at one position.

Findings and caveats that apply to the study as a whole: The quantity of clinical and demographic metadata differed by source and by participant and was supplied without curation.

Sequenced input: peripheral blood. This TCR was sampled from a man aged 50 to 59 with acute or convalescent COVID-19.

CDR3 loop: CASSEFGQFNQPQHF. The DNA sequence is given as TGTGCCAGCAGTGAATTTGGGCAGTTCAATCAGCCCCAGCATTTT. The chain joins TRBV6-1 to TRBJ1-5; no D gene call is confident. The junction shows trimming of 2 bases on V and 3 bases on J, plus 11 bases between the germline ends. Counted from cysteine to phenylalanine, this CDR3 has 15 amino acids. The only DNA kept is the CDR3, 45 bases in frame from the first base. For CDR1 and CDR2, the germline V gene lists MNHNS and SASEGT.